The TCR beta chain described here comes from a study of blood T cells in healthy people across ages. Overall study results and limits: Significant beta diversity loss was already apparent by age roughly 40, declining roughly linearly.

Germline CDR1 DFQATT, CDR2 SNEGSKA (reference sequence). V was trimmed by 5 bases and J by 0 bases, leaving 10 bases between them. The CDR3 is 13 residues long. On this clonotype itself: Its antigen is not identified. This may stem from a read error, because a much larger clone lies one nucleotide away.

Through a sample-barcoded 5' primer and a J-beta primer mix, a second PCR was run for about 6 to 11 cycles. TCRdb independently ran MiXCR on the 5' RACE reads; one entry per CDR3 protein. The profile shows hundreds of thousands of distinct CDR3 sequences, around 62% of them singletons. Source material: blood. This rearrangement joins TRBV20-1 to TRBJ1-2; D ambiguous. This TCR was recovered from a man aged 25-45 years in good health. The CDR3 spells CSAGQSANYGYTF. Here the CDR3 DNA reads TGCAGTGCTGGGCAATCCGCTAACTATGGCTACACCTTC.